This T cell receptor beta chain was sequenced in a study of blood T cell repertoires in COVID-19. Study information: Samples of COVID-19 (acute and convalescent) were obtained from the United States, Italy and Spain. Nucleic acid was either cDNA or gDNA, and it came from T cells, B-cell-depleted T cells, or PBMCs.

V shed 6 bases, J shed 3 bases, and the junction held 6 bases outside the gene matches. Germline V gene data show CDR1 as MNHEY and CDR2 as SVGAGI. The CDR3 spans 15 residues. Study processing details: Using reference gene primer amplification, nucleated cell counts were estimated. Data came from immunoSEQ multiplex PCR; TCRdb stores just in-frame clones and leaves some out. The DNA was the basis for D and trimming; V, J and clone size are from that table. The sample yields 200,000 or so clones, roughly 84% seen once. This sequence was found in a young woman who had recovered from COVID-19. V gene TRBV6-5 combines with J gene TRBJ2-7; 12 bases align to TRBD2. Source material: peripheral blood. CDR3 coding DNA: TGTGCCAGCAGGAAGACTAGCGGGAGTTTCTACGAGCAGTACTTC. The encoded protein is CASRKTSGSFYEQYF.